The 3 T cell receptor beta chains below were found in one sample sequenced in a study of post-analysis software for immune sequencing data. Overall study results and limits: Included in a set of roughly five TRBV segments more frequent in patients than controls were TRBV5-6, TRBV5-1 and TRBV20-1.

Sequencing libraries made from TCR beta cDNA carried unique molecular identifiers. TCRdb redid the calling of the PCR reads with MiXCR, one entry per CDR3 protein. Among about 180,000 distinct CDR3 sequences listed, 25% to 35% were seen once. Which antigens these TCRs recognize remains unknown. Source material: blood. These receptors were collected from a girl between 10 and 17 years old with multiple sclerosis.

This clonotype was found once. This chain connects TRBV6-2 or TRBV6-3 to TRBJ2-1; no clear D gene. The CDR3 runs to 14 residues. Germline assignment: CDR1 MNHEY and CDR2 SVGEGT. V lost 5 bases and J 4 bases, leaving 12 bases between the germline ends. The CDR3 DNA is TGTGCCAGCAGTGACGCGGCTAATTACAATGAGCAGTTCTTC. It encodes CASSDAANYNEQFF.

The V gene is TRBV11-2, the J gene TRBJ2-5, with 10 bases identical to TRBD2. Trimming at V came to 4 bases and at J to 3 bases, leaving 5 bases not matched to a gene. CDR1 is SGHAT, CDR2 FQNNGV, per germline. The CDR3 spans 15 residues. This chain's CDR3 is CASSYGLAAKETQYF. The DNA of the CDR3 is TGTGCCAGCAGCTATGGACTAGCGGCTAAAGAGACCCAGTACTTC.

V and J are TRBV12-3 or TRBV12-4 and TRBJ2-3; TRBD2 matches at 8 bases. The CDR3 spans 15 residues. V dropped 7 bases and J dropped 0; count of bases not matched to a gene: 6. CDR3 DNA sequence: TGTGCCAGCAATTTCTCTAGCGGGAGCACAGATACGCAGTATTTT. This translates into CASNFSSGSTDTQYF.